This T cell receptor (beta chain) originates from a study of blood T cell repertoires in COVID-19 (TCRdb year 2020). Concerning the study at large: The collaborator samples originated in the United States, Italy and Spain and spanned the acute and convalescent phases of COVID-19. Samples were obtained from the ongoing ImmuneRACE study (first 160 participants) and from over a thousand subjects provided by 6 global collaborators. Deeply sampled blood TCRbeta repertoires from subjects exposed to, actively infected with, or recovered from COVID-19 were included in the dataset. The material from the prospective study consisted of cDNA or gDNA derived from T cells, B-cell-depleted T cells, or PBMCs. Sample metadata almost always included a de-identified subject ID, COVID-19 status, age in years and sex. The repertoires were made available in a free public database intended to serve as a resource for research on the immune response to SARS-CoV-2. Where available, HLA class I and class II types were taken from metadata supplied by the sample provider and were not determined by assay-based typing. General findings and caveats noted by the study authors: How much clinical and demographic metadata was included differed by source and by participant, and the metadata was provided uncurated.

Comment on this clone: Its antigen is still unknown. No much larger clone exists at a distance of one base, and base qualities are not known.

TCRbeta CDR3 regions were amplified from genomic DNA using the immunoSEQ Assay, a bias-controlled multiplex PCR. The paper's data handling went like this. Within the assay, amplification of reference gene primers was used to estimate how many nucleated cells each sample contained. To quantify the absolute abundance of each unique TCRbeta CDR3 rearrangement, sequence reads were collapsed and filtered. Productive Simpson clonality was computed per sample as the square root of Simpson's diversity index over productive rearrangements. This is the immuneACCESS table as TCRdb keeps it, with only in-frame sequences that have V and J called. A part of the clones is gone; compared with another copy, unresolved V genes explain less than half, and the rest is unexplained. Clone size and the V and J calls come from that table; the DNA yielded D and trimming. The sample includes approximately 250,000 clones, with over 70% observed a single time. The ten most abundant clones make up around 3% of the sample.

The germline V gene supplies CDR1 SNHLY and CDR2 FYNNEI. V and J lose 3 bases and 6 bases, and a span of 11 bases separates them. The CDR3 covers 13 residues, taking in both the cysteine and the phenylalanine. Only the CDR3 region is kept as DNA, spanning 39 bases read in frame from base 1. Participants in the prospective study were enrolled through a virtual design, were aged 18 to 89 years, and lived in approximately 24 United States geographic areas. In the prospective study, cohorts were assigned on the basis of participant-reported clinical history obtained from a screening survey and a study questionnaire. Exposed participants had been in contact with someone with a PCR-confirmed or clinician-diagnosed COVID-19 case within 2 weeks of study entry. In the prospective study, mobile phlebotomists collected whole blood, serum and a nasopharyngeal or oropharyngeal swab from each participant. Over a roughly 2-month period, participants in the prospective study had the option of providing additional blood draws and questionnaires. Blood samples from the prospective study were shipped frozen or at room temperature prior to DNA extraction.

The chain uses TRBV2 and TRBJ1-2; a tentative D match to TRBD1 spans 6 bases. The sequence was collected from a woman aged 40-49 years who had been exposed to COVID-19. The sequenced sample was PBMCs or T cells enriched from blood (not recorded which). The DNA sequence is as follows: TGTGCCAGCAGTGAGACAGGTTTTGATGGCTACACCTTC. Its amino acids are CASSETGFDGYTF.